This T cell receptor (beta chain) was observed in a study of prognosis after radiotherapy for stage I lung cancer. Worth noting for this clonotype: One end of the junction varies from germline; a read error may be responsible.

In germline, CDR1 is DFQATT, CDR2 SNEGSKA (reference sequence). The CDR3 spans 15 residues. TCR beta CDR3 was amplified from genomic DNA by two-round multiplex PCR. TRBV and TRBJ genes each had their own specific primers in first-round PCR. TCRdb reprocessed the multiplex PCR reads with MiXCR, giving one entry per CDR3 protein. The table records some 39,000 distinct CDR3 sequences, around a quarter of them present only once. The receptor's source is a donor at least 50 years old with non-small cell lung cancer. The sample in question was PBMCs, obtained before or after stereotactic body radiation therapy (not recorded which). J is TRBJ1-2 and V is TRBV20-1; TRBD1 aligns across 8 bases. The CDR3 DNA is TGCAGTGCCAGAGTAGGGACAGGCGCGCAGCATGGCTACACCTTC. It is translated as CSARVGTGAQHGYTF.